These 3 T cell receptor beta chains were sequenced from one sample in a study of beta chain features in type 1 diabetes. The whole isolated RNA underwent reverse transcription, so sequencing captured expressed TCRB transcripts. TCRdb's table, derived via immunoSEQ multiplex PCR, lists solely in-frame clones and lacks some. The data hold about 150,000 clones, with 11% observed a single time. The sample taken for sequencing was central memory CD4+ T cells from blood. The receptors stem from a man aged 18-30 years in good health.

The gene calls are TRBV19 and TRBJ1-2; a weak D match, TRBD1 (6 bases). Looked up from germline, CDR1 is LNHDA and CDR2 is SQIVND (reference sequence). The V end was cut by 8 bases, the J end by 8 bases, with 18 bases between. The CDR3 runs 13 residues. The CDR3 region has the DNA TGTGCCAGTTATGAAGACAGGCGTGGCGGCTACACCTTC. Translating gives CASYEDRRGGYTF.

This clone came up once. The chain links TRBV6-5 to TRBJ1-1; D possibly corresponds to TRBD1 (5 bases). The ends were cut back, 7 bases at V and 0 bases at J, with 9 bases in the middle. The length of the CDR3 is 13 residues. Per the germline V gene, CDR1 is MNHEY and CDR2 is SVGAGI. The DNA for the CDR3 is TGTGCCAGCAATCGGGGCTTGAACACTGAAGCTTTCTTT. Amino acids: CASNRGLNTEAFF.

V gene TRBV6-5 combines with J gene TRBJ1-4; a possible D gene is TRBD1 (6 bases). The CDR3 spans 15 residues. CDR1 is MNHEY and CDR2 is SVGAGI in the germline V gene. V was cut by 4 bases and J by 0 bases, with 9 bases left in between. CDR3 DNA sequence: TGTGCCAGCAGTTTCACAGGGTCAACTAATGAAAAACTGTTTTTT. Protein: CASSFTGSTNEKLFF.